This TCR beta chain was captured in a study of cytomegalovirus exposure and HLA in healthy donors. As for the study in general: When 300 to 400 donors were genotyped, 81% of them were found to fall in the Caucasian-associated ancestry cluster. General study results and limits: A list of about 160 TCR beta chains associated with cytomegalovirus was given.

In its sample, this clone was seen a few times. As yet, its antigen is unknown. This PCR relied on a set of 60 Vbeta primers and 13 Jbeta primers. Original handling: Roughly 11 million shared chains were among around 80 million unique TCR beta chains counted in a later analysis. Measured with immunoSEQ multiplex PCR; TCRdb has only the in-frame clones, and not every one. The V and J calls and clone size come from that table; D and trimming were worked out from the DNA. The data hold more than 80,000 clones, with about four fifths observed a single time. The sequence was obtained from a female donor in good health and CMV-seropositive. The source material was PBMCs.

CDR3 DNA sequence: TGTGCCAGCAGTGAACTAGATGTAGATACGCAGTATTTT. The encoded protein is CASSELDVDTQYF. The gene calls are TRBV2 and TRBJ2-3, with unresolved D. This CDR3 contains 13 residues. V shed 2 bases and J shed 5 bases, with 8 bases lying between them. Germline-derived CDR1 and CDR2 are SNHLY and FYNNEI.